This T cell receptor beta chain derives from a study of PD-1 blockade in classical Hodgkin lymphoma (dated by TCRdb to 2020 to 2021). General notes on the study: Nivolumab dosing was 3 mg/kg intravenously every 2 weeks, continuing until either disease progression or unacceptable toxicity. The study used TCR beta sequencing and CyTOF to define a peripheral blood immune signature of response to PD-1 blockade in classical Hodgkin lymphoma.

Overall study outcomes, separate from this receptor: Baseline TCR diversity was reported to be lower in newly diagnosed patients than in healthy donors, and even lower in relapsed/refractory patients. Patients starting nivolumab less than 1 year after ASCT had lower diversity and were excluded from later analyses to avoid confounding by immune reconstitution. The study was restricted to a single clinical trial cohort, and the causes of repertoire differences, possibly disease activity or prior therapy, were left undefined. By C4D1, a significant rise was seen in CD4+ TCR diversity but not in CD8+ TCR diversity (p=0.0027 vs p=0.16), and the rise was most apparent among complete responders (p=0.02). Trial patients achieving complete response had baseline diversity similar to newly diagnosed patients, whereas partial responders and progressors had significantly lower diversity.

The Qiagen DNeasy kit was used to extract genomic DNA from unsorted PBMCs and from the negatively selected CD4+ and CD8+ fractions. Using primers that anneal to V and J segments, immunoSEQ multiplex PCR amplified the TCR beta CDR3 regions. Amplification bias was minimized using a synthetic immune receptor repertoire, and residual bias was removed computationally after sequencing. The authors' analysis ran thus. Custom Python scripts were used to quantify repertoire diversity as the Shannon entropy index. Unsorted, CD4+ and CD8+ repertoires were analyzed separately, except in combined analyses where CD4+ and CD8+ sequences were merged in silico. Clonal expansion was defined as at least a 2-fold frequency increase after treatment relative to C1D1, with a pseudocount of 0.5 for undetected baseline clones. Singleton clones were defined as clones with 0 or 1 copy at C1D1, and non-singleton clones were defined as clones with 2 or more copies. Clones expanded in unsorted samples were labelled as CD4+, CD8+ or unknown by matching protein sequences in sorted samples from the same patient. Wilcoxon tests on paired samples were used to test changes in diversity from C1D1 to C4D1. TCRdb's version of the immuneACCESS table is confined to in-frame rearrangements and falls short of the full clone set. An unresolved V gene accounts for under half of the shortfall where checked; the remainder is of unknown origin. The DNA was the basis for D and trimming; V, J and clone size are from that table. The sample includes 18,000 or so clones, with more than 65% observed a single time. In total, the top ten clones hold roughly 2.6% of the sample.

The germline V gene encodes CDR1 LGHNA and CDR2 YSLEER. Inclusive of the bounding cysteine and phenylalanine, the CDR3 is 13 residues long. Only CDR3 DNA remains: 39 bases, in frame from the first base. V is clipped by 0 bases and J by 6 bases, and the sequence between their germline boundaries is 8 bases long. This sample's time point label indicates: cycle 4 day 1 (C4D1), after six to seven weeks of nivolumab. Every trial patient had relapsed following autologous stem cell transplantation, and prior brentuximab vedotin exposure was what differed among cohorts A, B and C. CD4+ T cells were purified from thawed PBMCs by magnetic negative selection with a Miltenyi CD4+ T cell isolation kit. The trial cohort included around 60 patients with relapsed/refractory classical Hodgkin lymphoma, and each patient had a best overall response of complete response, partial response or progressive disease. Single-agent nivolumab was administered to trial patients in the multi-cohort phase II CheckMate 205 trial. Best overall response was determined by an independent review committee according to the 2007 International Working Group response criteria. Trial PBMCs were collected immediately before nivolumab initiation (C1D1) and during therapy at cycle 2 day 1 and cycle 4 day 1. After peripheral blood was drawn into 8 mL Vacutainer Cell Preparation Tubes, PBMCs were isolated by centrifugation and then cryopreserved. Purified CD4+ and CD8+ fractions were prepared only for cases where an additional PBMC sample was available. Magnetically labelled cells were removed on LS columns in a quadroMACS separator, and the flow-through was collected as the purified fraction.

A remark on this clone: Its binding antigen is unknown. Within one base of it there is no much larger clone, and no base qualities were kept.

The V and J segments used are TRBV4-3 and TRBJ1-1; the D segment cannot be called with confidence. The sample in question was CD4+ T cells from blood, obtained before the fourth cycle of nivolumab. This TCR was sampled from a human donor with classical Hodgkin lymphoma. The CDR3 loop reads CASSQDSTSEAFF. The DNA sequence is TGCGCCAGCAGCCAAGACAGCACATCTGAAGCTTTCTTT.